This TCR beta chain was captured in a study of cytomegalovirus exposure and HLA in healthy donors. Turning to the study itself: Within the Caucasian-associated ancestry cluster were roughly 81% of the 398 genotyped donors. Study conclusions and caveats: In a later analysis, DRB1 alleles had the most associated TCRs; HLA-C alleles the fewest.

About this clone itself: Antigen: not known.

J gave up 3 bases and V 6 bases, and 10 bases lay outside the gene matches. CDR3 length equals 15 residues. Germline assignment: CDR1 MNHEY and CDR2 SMNVEV (reference sequence). These donors counted as nominally healthy when sampled, but unrecorded immune exposures were likely. The PCR contained 60 Vbeta and 13 Jbeta primers. Clones were sequenced by immunoSEQ multiplex PCR, and TCRdb holds only the in-frame ones, with some missing. The sample lists under 300,000 clones; about nine tenths were seen once. The TCR was taken from a man aged 35 to 55 in good health and CMV-seropositive. J is TRBJ1-1 and V is TRBV27, with TRBD1 identical over 7 bases. Source material: PBMCs. CDR3 protein: CASRWLEGADTEAFF. CDR3 in DNA: TGTGCCAGCAGGTGGCTCGAGGGGGCAGACACTGAAGCTTTCTTT.